Each of the 8 T cell receptor beta chains below was sequenced from the same sample in a study of cytomegalovirus exposure and HLA in healthy donors. Primers: 60 Vbeta forward and 13 Jbeta reverse. Assay used: immunoSEQ multiplex PCR; TCRdb lists only in-frame clones, some missing. Of some 110,000 clones detected, roughly 82% appear once; the ten largest clones hold about 1.6%. The sequenced sample consisted of PBMCs. The receptors stem from a man aged 45 to 65 in good health and CMV-seronegative.

This clone was recorded once. The V call is TRBV30, the J call TRBJ2-1; 11 bases align to TRBD2. CDR1 is GTSNPN, CDR2 SVGIG, per germline (reference sequence). V trimming: 1 base; J trimming: 4 bases; junction bases outside the gene matches: 9. The CDR3 covers 17 residues. The CDR3 region has the DNA TGTGCCTGGAGTGCCCGACGGACTAGCGGGCATTACAATGAGCAGTTCTTC. Protein sequence: CAWSARRTSGHYNEQFF.

The chain couples TRBV4-1 to TRBJ1-2; 7 nucleotides match TRBD1. Germline-derived CDR1 and CDR2 are MGHRA and YSYEKL. Trimming cost V 1 base and J 7 bases; bases outside gene matches: 12. The CDR3 totals 16 residues. The CDR3 DNA reads as TGCGCCAGCAGCCAAGGGTCCGGGAACAGGGGATCTGGCTACACCTTC. This encodes CASSQGSGNRGSGYTF.

This rearrangement joins TRBV19 to TRBJ2-3; 10 bases align to TRBD2. The CDR3 is 14 amino acids. The germline V gene has CDR1 LNHDA and CDR2 SQIVND (reference sequence). Trimming removed 8 bases from V and 9 bases from J; junction bases left unmatched: 11. The CDR3, as DNA: TGTGCCAGTTCTCGAGCGGGGGGGATATTGACGCAGTATTTT. It is translated as CASSRAGGILTQYF.

The chain recombines TRBV6-5 with TRBJ2-5; 7 bases line up with TRBD2. Trimming took 6 bases from V and 5 from J; bases not matched to a gene: 6. In germline, CDR1 is MNHEY, CDR2 SVGAGI. CDR3 length: 13 amino acids. The CDR3 DNA follows: TGTGCCAGCAGCGCGGGGGTTCTGGAGACCCAGTACTTC. Its translation is CASSAGVLETQYF.

The chain recombines TRBV9 with TRBJ2-3, with a possible D match to TRBD1 (6 bases). The germline V gene encodes CDR1 SGDLS and CDR2 YYNGEE. The V gene lost 3 bases and the J gene lost 0 bases, with 14 bases spanning the gap. This CDR3 region has 16 residues. CDR3: CASSAGTSTSTDTQYF. CDR3 DNA: TGTGCCAGCAGCGCGGGGACATCGACTAGCACAGATACGCAGTATTTT.

V and J are TRBV15 and TRBJ1-4; TRBD1 matches 8 bases. Germline loops: CDR1 LNHNV, CDR2 YYDKDF (reference sequence). V lost 7 bases, J lost 0 bases, and 7 bases stayed unmatched. CDR3 size: 16 residues. In nucleotides, the CDR3 is TGTGCCACCACCACGGTGACAGGGGCAACTAATGAAAAACTGTTTTTT. Translating gives CATTTVTGATNEKLFF. The variable domain in full, with the rest retrieved from reference TRBV15 and TRBJ1-4, is DAMVIQNPRYQVTQFGKPVTLSCSQTLNHNVMYWYQQKSSQAPKLLFHYYDKDFNNEADTPDNFQSRRPNTSFCFLDIRSPGLGDTAMYLCATTTVTGATNEKLFFGSGTQLSVL.

This clone has only a few counts. The chain joins TRBV5-5 to TRBJ2-6; D is ambiguous. CDR3 size: 14 residues. V lost 2 bases and J 2 bases, leaving 5 bases between the germline ends. The germline V gene has CDR1 SGHKS and CDR2 YYEKEE (reference sequence). CDR3: CASSLGAGANVLTF. The CDR3 DNA sequence: TGTGCCAGCAGCTTAGGAGCTGGGGCCAACGTCCTGACTTTC.

As concerns this clone: A read error may account for a junction end that differs from germline. The rearrangement uses TRBV5-6 and TRBJ1-1; TRBD1 matches 7 bases. The germline gives CDR1 SGHDT, CDR2 YYEEEE. CDR3 length: 14 residues. The CDR3 nucleotides read TGTGTCAGCAGCATAACAGGGGTGAACACTGAAGCTTTCTTT. It codes for CVSSITGVNTEAFF.